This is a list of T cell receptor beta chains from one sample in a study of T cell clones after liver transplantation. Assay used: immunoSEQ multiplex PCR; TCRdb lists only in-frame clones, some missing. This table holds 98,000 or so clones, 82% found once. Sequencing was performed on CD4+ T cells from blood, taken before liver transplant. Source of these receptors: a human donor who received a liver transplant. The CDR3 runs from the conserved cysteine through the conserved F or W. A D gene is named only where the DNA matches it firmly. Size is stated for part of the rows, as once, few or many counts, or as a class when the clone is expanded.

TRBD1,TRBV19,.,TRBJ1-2,TGTGCCAGTACCCAGATCTCGGGACAGCACAAGGGCTATGGCTACACCTTC,CASTQISGQHKGYGYTF
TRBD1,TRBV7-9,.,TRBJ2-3,TGTGCCAGCAGCTTAAGGGACAGGACCCCCACAGATACGCAGTATTTT,CASSLRDRTPTDTQYF
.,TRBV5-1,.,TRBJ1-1,TGCGCCAGCAGCCTTGGACCTGAAGCTTTCTTT,CASSLGPEAFF
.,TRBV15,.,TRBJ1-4,TGTGCCACCAGCAGAGCCAGGGTAACTAATGAAAAACTGTTTTTT,CATSRARVTNEKLFF
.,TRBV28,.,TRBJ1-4,TGTGCCAGCAAAGGGCCTGCAACTAATGAAAAACTGTTTTTT,CASKGPATNEKLFF
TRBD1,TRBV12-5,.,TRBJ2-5,TGTGCTAGTGGAAGGGGACAGGGTAGGGAGACCCAGTACTTC,CASGRGQGRETQYF
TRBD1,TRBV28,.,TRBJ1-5,TGTGCCAGCAGTACGGGACAGGGGGTTAATCAGCCCCAGCATTTT,CASSTGQGVNQPQHF
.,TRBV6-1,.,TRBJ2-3,TGTGCCAGCAGCGAGGGCAGCCTCGTCACAGATACGCAGTATTTT,CASSEGSLVTDTQYF
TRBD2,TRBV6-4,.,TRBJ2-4,TGTGCCAGCAGTGACAAAAGCGGGGGTAAAAACATTCAGTACTTC,CASSDKSGGKNIQYF
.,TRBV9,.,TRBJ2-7,TGTGCCAGCAGCGAAGGGGCGTGGGGGTTCGAGCAGTACTTC,CASSEGAWGFEQYF
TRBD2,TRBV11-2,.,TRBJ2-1,TGTGCCAGCAGCTTAGAGCGACTAGCGGGAGGAGGGAATGAGCAGTTCTTC,CASSLERLAGGGNEQFF
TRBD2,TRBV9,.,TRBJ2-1,TGTGCCAGCAGCGTAGTTGGTAGCGGGTACAATGAGCAGTTCTTC,CASSVVGSGYNEQFF
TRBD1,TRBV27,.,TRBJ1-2,TGTGCCAGCAGCGCCCCGGGGCAGGGGGTCTATGGCTACACCTTC,CASSAPGQGVYGYTF
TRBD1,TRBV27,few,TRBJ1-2,TGTGCCAGCGGATTTAAGCCAGGGACAGCCTATGGCTACACCTTC,CASGFKPGTAYGYTF
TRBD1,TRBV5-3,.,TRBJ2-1,TGTGCCAGAAGCTTGTCAATAGGGGGCCAAACCTCCTACAATGAGCAGTTCTTC,CARSLSIGGQTSYNEQFF
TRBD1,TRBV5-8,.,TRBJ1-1,TGTGCCAGCAGCCCCATGGACAGGGGCAGGGGCACTGAAGCTTTCTTT,CASSPMDRGRGTEAFF
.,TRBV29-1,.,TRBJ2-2,TGCAGCGCGAGGGGGGGCGCCGGCACCGGGGAGCTGTTTTTT,CSARGGAGTGELFF
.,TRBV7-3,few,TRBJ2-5,TGTGCCAGCAGCTTAAGGGGGGAGACCCAGTACTTC,CASSLRGETQYF
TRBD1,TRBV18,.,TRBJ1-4,TGTGCCAGCTCGGGACAGACTAGAGAAAAACTGTTTTTT,CASSGQTREKLFF
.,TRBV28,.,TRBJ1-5,TGTGCCAGCACCCTTGTGGGGGGCCGGCAGCCCCAGCATTTT,CASTLVGGRQPQHF
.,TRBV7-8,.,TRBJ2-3,TGTGCCAGCAGCATAGAGACAGGCACAGATACGCAGTATTTT,CASSIETGTDTQYF
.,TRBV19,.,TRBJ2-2,TGTGCCAGTAGTTTCCGGGACGCCCCGAACACCGGGGAGCTGTTTTTT,CASSFRDAPNTGELFF
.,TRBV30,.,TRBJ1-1,TGTGCCGGGGGCCGTAGAGGGACTGAAGCTTTCTTT,CAGGRRGTEAFF
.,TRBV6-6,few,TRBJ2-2,TGTGCCAGCAGTTTTGGTGGCGGCTTGGGGGAGCTGTTTTTT,CASSFGGGLGELFF
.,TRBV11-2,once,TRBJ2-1,TGTGCCAGCAGCTCTCCCCTAGGGAGCCTCAATGAGCAGTTCTTC,CASSSPLGSLNEQFF
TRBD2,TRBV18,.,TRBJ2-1,TGTGCCAGCTCACCTTTGGGAGGGGTTAGAGGAGACTACAATGAGCAGTTCTTC,CASSPLGGVRGDYNEQFF
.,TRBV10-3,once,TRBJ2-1,TGTGCCATCAGGGGGACCTACAATGAGCAGTTCTTC,CAIRGTYNEQFF
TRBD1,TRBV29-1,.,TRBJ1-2,TGCAGCGTACAGGGGGGCTATGGCTACACCTTC,CSVQGGYGYTF
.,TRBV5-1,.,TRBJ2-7,TGCGCCAGCAGCTTGGGTGAGGACGAGCAGTACTTC,CASSLGEDEQYF
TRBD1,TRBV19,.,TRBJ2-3,TGTGCCAGTAGTAACCGCCGATCCTCCGGGACAGGAGCGCCAGATACGCAGTATTTT,CASSNRRSSGTGAPDTQYF
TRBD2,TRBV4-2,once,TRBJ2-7,TGTGCCAGCAGCCAAGATGACGGGACTAGCTTCTCCTACGAGCAGTACTTC,CASSQDDGTSFSYEQYF
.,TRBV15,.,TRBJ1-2,TGTGCCACCAGCAGAGATTGGCCGGGCAGCTACACCTTC,CATSRDWPGSYTF
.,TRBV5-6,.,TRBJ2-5,TGTGCCAGCAGCTTGAGGGTAGTCCAAGAGACCCAGTACTTC,CASSLRVVQETQYF
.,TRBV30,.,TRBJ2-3,TGTGCCTGGACCCGAAGCACAGATACGCAGTATTTT,CAWTRSTDTQYF
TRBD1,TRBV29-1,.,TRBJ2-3,TGCAGCGAACAATCGGGGACAGGGCTAGATACGCAGTATTTT,CSEQSGTGLDTQYF
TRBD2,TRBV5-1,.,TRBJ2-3,TGCGCCAGCAGCTCGGGACTAGCGGGAGGACGGCCTAGCACAGATACGCAGTATTTT,CASSSGLAGGRPSTDTQYF
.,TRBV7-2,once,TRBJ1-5,TGTGCCAGCAGCTTCGGGGGTCGTCAGCCCCAGCATTTT,CASSFGGRQPQHF
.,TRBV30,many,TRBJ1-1,TGTGCCTGGAGTGTACCTAACAGACCGAACACTGAAGCTTTCTTT,CAWSVPNRPNTEAFF
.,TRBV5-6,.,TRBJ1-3,TGTGCCAGCAGCTTGACGGGGGGGCCGCGCTCTGGAAACACCATATATTTT,CASSLTGGPRSGNTIYF
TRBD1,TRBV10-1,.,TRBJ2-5,TGCGCCAGCAGCGAAGGCCCGGACAGGGTAGGGAAGACCCAGTACTTC,CASSEGPDRVGKTQYF